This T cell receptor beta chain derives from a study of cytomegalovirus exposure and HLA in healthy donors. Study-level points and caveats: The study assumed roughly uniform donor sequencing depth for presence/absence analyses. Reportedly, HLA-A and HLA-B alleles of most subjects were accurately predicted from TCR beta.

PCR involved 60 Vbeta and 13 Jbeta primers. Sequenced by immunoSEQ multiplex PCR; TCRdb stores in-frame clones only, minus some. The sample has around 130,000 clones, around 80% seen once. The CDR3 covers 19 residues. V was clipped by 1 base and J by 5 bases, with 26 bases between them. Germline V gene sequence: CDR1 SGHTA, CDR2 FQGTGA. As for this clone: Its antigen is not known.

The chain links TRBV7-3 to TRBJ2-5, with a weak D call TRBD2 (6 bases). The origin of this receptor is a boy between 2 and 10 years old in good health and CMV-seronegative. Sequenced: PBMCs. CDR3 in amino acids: CASSLRGGGTLINTETQYF. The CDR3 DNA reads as TGTGCCAGCAGCTTAAGGGGTGGGGGGACCCTAATAAATACGGAGACCCAGTACTTC.